Listed below are T cell receptor beta chains from one sample, sequenced in a study of blood T cell repertoires in COVID-19. Using immunoSEQ multiplex PCR, the repertoire was profiled, and TCRdb retains in-frame clones only, with some absent. The profile shows 90,000 to 150,000 clones, about 80% of them singletons. Sequencing was performed on peripheral blood. The receptors stem from a man between 65 and 80 years old with acute or convalescent COVID-19. CDR3s include the opening cysteine and the closing phenylalanine or tryptophan. A D gene is named only where the DNA matches it firmly. Part of the rows lack a size; the others show once, few, many or a class for expanded clones.

-	TRBV29-1	TRBD1	TRBJ2-5	CSVSDRGGETQYF	TGCAGCGTTTCAGACAGGGGTGGAGAGACCCAGTACTTC
-	TRBV3-1/TRBV3-2	TRBD1	TRBJ1-4	CASSQSGTGDEKLFF	TGTGCCAGCAGCCAGTCTGGGACAGGGGATGAAAAACTGTTTTTT
-	TRBV27	TRBD2	TRBJ2-1	CASTGVFSGSVITYNEQFF	TGTGCCAGCACCGGGGTTTTTAGCGGGAGCGTCATCACCTACAATGAGCAGTTCTTC
-	TRBV2	TRBD1	TRBJ2-1	CASSEYPDRGLNEQFF	TGTGCCAGCAGTGAATACCCGGACAGGGGGCTGAATGAGCAGTTCTTC
few	TRBV28	-	TRBJ2-2	CASRIDRSTGELFF	TGTGCCAGCAGGATCGACAGGAGTACCGGGGAGCTGTTTTTT
-	TRBV5-1	-	TRBJ1-5	CASSLMGAGQPQHF	TGCGCCAGCAGCTTAATGGGGGCCGGCCAGCCCCAGCATTTT
-	TRBV9	-	TRBJ1-4	CASSLQGSTNEKLFF	TGTGCCAGCAGCTTACAGGGCTCAACTAATGAAAAACTGTTTTTT
few	TRBV6-5	-	TRBJ1-6	CASTPGGLKNSPLHF	TGTGCCAGCACTCCGGGGGGGCTTAAGAATTCACCCCTCCACTTT
-	TRBV19	-	TRBJ1-1	CASSSLQGRVGTEAFF	TGTGCCAGTAGTTCTCTACAGGGTCGAGTGGGTACTGAAGCTTTCTTT
-	TRBV11-2	-	TRBJ1-2	CASSLVSTGYGYTF	TGTGCCAGCAGCTTAGTGAGCACGGGCTATGGCTACACCTTC
few	TRBV2	TRBD1	TRBJ1-1	CASSAQGGMNTEAFF	TGTGCCAGCAGTGCACAGGGGGGCATGAACACTGAAGCTTTCTTT
-	TRBV2	-	TRBJ2-7	CATKDSSSEQYF	TGTGCCACCAAGGACAGTTCATCCGAGCAGTACTTC
-	TRBV5-1	-	TRBJ2-7	CASSLDDPGEQYF	TGCGCCAGCAGCTTGGATGACCCGGGCGAGCAGTACTTC
-	TRBV2	-	TRBJ2-7	CASIDITYEQYF	TGTGCCAGCATCGACATCACCTACGAGCAGTACTTC
-	TRBV2	TRBD1	TRBJ2-7	CASSGDSYEQYF	TGTGCCAGCAGCGGGGACAGCTACGAGCAGTACTTC
few	TRBV19	-	TRBJ1-2	CASSIRGTNGYTF	TGTGCCAGTAGTATACGGGGGACGAATGGCTACACCTTC
-	TRBV7-2	-	TRBJ1-2	CASSLVGQIRNYGYTF	TGTGCCAGCAGCTTAGTGGGGCAGATCCGGAACTATGGCTACACCTTC
-	TRBV30	-	TRBJ2-3	CAWSDRQKSSTDTQYF	TGTGCCTGGAGCGACAGACAAAAATCTAGCACAGATACGCAGTATTTT
many	TRBV9	-	TRBJ2-1	CASSVGSFQYNEQFF	TGTGCCAGCAGCGTAGGTAGCTTCCAATACAATGAGCAGTTCTTC
-	TRBV7-6	TRBD1	TRBJ1-4	CASSISGTGREKLFF	TGTGCCAGCAGCATATCCGGGACAGGGCGTGAAAAACTGTTTTTT
-	TRBV27	-	TRBJ1-2	CASSPNFQGLGGYTF	TGTGCCAGCAGCCCCAACTTCCAGGGACTTGGGGGCTACACCTTC